The entry that follows covers one T cell receptor (beta chain) sequence. The antigen remains unidentified. A junction boundary mismatches the germline segment, possibly from a read error. This sample stems from a study of identical twins. Points from the study as a whole: Abundant cord blood beta clonotypes carried fewer insertions; memory repertoires showed none. With monozygotic twins, out-of-frame TCR alpha sharing exceeded what models estimated.

Only healthy Caucasians were included as donors. Germline lookup yields CDR1 SGHTA and CDR2 FQGNSA. The CDR3 is 13 residues long. TCRdb called the 5' RACE reads again in MiXCR, with one record for every CDR3 protein. The sample contains 700,000 or so distinct CDR3 sequences, 8.6% of which appear only once. The sample also formed part of further work on yellow fever vaccine responses in identical twins.

The sample comprised PBMCs. The chain has TRBV7-2 and TRBJ1-1; 8 bases match TRBD1. This TCR was sampled from a woman younger than 35 in good health. The CDR3 reads CASSSRDRGKAYF. The CDR3 bases are TGTGCCAGCAGCTCTCGCGACAGGGGAAAAGCTTACTTT.